This TCR beta chain was obtained from a study of CD8 T cells in ankylosing spondylitis. Germline values: CDR1 SGHRS, CDR2 YFSETQ. Trimming took 0 bases from V and 8 from J, leaving 11 bases between them. This CDR3 region has 13 residues. Points from the study as a whole: Roughly eight highly homologous variants formed a TCR beta motif that appeared characteristic of ankylosing spondylitis blood. Disease-associated clones were reportedly significantly overrepresented in matched ankylosing spondylitis synovial fluid. In synovial fluid and blood from reactive arthritis, some motif variants were previously reported. The disease-linked clones had a CD8+ phenotype and low blood frequencies.

TCRdb re-called the 5' RACE reads through MiXCR, storing one row per CDR3 protein. The table includes about 540,000 distinct CDR3 sequences, about 13% detected once. This clonotype was counted a few times. The target antigen is unknown. Sequenced material: blood, either unsorted or a sorted T cell fraction (not recorded which). This chain uses TRBV5-1 with TRBJ1-1; possibly TRBD1 for D (5 bases). The sequence came from a male donor with ankylosing spondylitis. CDR3 coding DNA: TGCGCCAGCAGCTTGGCGGAGTGGGGGGAAGCTTTCTTT. Amino acids: CASSLAEWGEAFF.